This is a list of T cell receptor beta chains from one sample in a study of T cells expressing NK-cell markers. TCRdb reanalyzed the 5' RACE reads and collapses them to one entry per CDR3 protein, without DNA. The ten top clones account for roughly 3.5%, within a sample of about 540,000 distinct CDR3 sequences. Sequencing was done on a sample of blood T cells: a sorted CD56 or NKG2C T cell subset, CD4+ or CD8+ T cells, or bulk PBMC T cells (not recorded which). The receptors come from a man between 18 and 35 years old in good health. The CDR3 runs from the conserved cysteine through the conserved F or W. Each record gives: J gene, V gene, CDR3 protein.

TRBJ1-5	TRBV12-5	CASGLSGMSNQPQHF
TRBJ2-7	TRBV4-3	CASSLTGQGSSYEQYF
TRBJ2-7	TRBV15	CATSRDFKYPSYEQYF
TRBJ1-2	TRBV20-1	CSADRSPMNYGYTF
TRBJ2-2	TRBV5-1	CASSLQGGTGELFF
TRBJ2-3	TRBV12-3/TRBV12-4	CASSPNLAGGPRDTQYF
TRBJ2-1	TRBV12-3/TRBV12-4	CASRLQDSGGVGQFF
TRBJ2-5	TRBV5-1	CASSRTGGRMETQYF
TRBJ2-5	TRBV20-1	CSARYPRRENWETQYF
TRBJ2-1	TRBV3-1	CASSFEGTSGYNEQFF
TRBJ2-1	TRBV15	CATSRSTGSSYNEQFF
TRBJ2-5	TRBV28	CASSLTPRLEETQYF
TRBJ2-3	TRBV10-2	CASTVAATTDTQYF
TRBJ2-7	TRBV29-1	CSVEGQDTTDAYEQYF
TRBJ2-3	TRBV6-1	CASLRDRAIDTQYF
TRBJ1-5	TRBV28	CASSLPGRQQQNQPQHF
TRBJ2-3	TRBV20-1	CSAISRLEGDTQYF
TRBJ2-5	TRBV5-1	CASSSVEGFWRETQYF
TRBJ1-5	TRBV5-1	CASSPGGQSNQPQHF
TRBJ1-4	TRBV27	CASSLGLGLQLFF
TRBJ1-1	TRBV20-1	CSAQGGGMNTEAFF
TRBJ2-7	TRBV6-5	CASSYTWTGGSYEQYF
TRBJ2-5	TRBV11-2	CASSPDHNQKTQYF
TRBJ1-1	TRBV10-3	CAIGRANTEAFF
TRBJ2-1	TRBV5-1	CASSLASDYNEQFF